This TCR beta chain was retrieved from a study of cytomegalovirus exposure and HLA in healthy donors (TCRdb year 2017). Broadly, across the study: The 650 to 800 repertoires of the first cohort and the roughly 120 validation repertoires were produced on the same platform, according to a later analysis. In addition to the first cohort of approximately 670 subjects, a separate validation cohort of about 120 different subjects was used. The study was designed to test whether signatures of past pathogen exposure could be identified by cataloging public T cell receptors. The study combined high-throughput TCR immunosequencing, statistical association of individual TCRs with disease status, and machine learning to predict cytomegalovirus infection status.

The donors belonged to the validation cohort of about 130 subjects, which was separate from the roughly 670-subject first cohort. Unmatched junction bases come to 5, with V trimmed by 5 bases and J by 5 bases. From cysteine to phenylalanine, the CDR3 is 14 amino acids long. Of the read, only the CDR3 DNA is kept; its 42 bases are in frame from base 1. Based on the germline V gene, the CDR1 and CDR2 sequences are SGHVS and FNYEAQ. Receptor libraries were prepared by the immunoSEQ multiplex PCR assay. The original methods were these. A statistical classification framework was developed to diagnose cytomegalovirus status using the catalog of TCR beta chain sequences. TCRdb took over this immuneACCESS table, retaining in-frame rearrangements with V and J assigned. Such tables are incomplete; in checked studies, under half of the missing clones stem from an unresolved V gene, and the remainder is unexplained. The DNA was the basis for D and trimming; V, J and clone size are from that table. This sample lists about 120,000 clones; roughly 86% were detected once. The top ten constitute around 5.1% of the sample.

About this clone itself: Its antigen is currently not known. No base-level quality is on record; no much larger clone is a single base apart.

The study at large found these results: A later analysis lacked HLA typing for the validation cohort, so it scored co-occurrence in that cohort across all 110 or so repertoires. The classifier was reported to diagnose cytomegalovirus status with high specificity and sensitivity in both the original and validation cohorts. The authors suggested that the approach could potentially be generalized to other disease states and immunological phenotypes. Three of the identified cytomegalovirus-associated TCR beta chains were confirmed in vitro to be specific for cytomegalovirus antigens. Most TCR sequences were observed very rarely across donors, whereas some public TCRs were present in many individuals. A later analysis found that TCRs clustered in the first cohort also tended to co-occur in the roughly 120 validation repertoires, with roughly 95% of cluster scores above 0. A total of 150 or so TCR beta chains were listed by the study as associated with cytomegalovirus.

This TCR derives from a young man in good health and CMV-seronegative. The chain couples TRBV7-6 to TRBJ2-3, with 9 bases in between that match TRBD1. The sample taken for sequencing was PBMCs. The base sequence is TGTGCCAGCAGCCGGGACAGGGCCGGAGATACGCAGTATTTT. Translated, this is CASSRDRAGDTQYF.